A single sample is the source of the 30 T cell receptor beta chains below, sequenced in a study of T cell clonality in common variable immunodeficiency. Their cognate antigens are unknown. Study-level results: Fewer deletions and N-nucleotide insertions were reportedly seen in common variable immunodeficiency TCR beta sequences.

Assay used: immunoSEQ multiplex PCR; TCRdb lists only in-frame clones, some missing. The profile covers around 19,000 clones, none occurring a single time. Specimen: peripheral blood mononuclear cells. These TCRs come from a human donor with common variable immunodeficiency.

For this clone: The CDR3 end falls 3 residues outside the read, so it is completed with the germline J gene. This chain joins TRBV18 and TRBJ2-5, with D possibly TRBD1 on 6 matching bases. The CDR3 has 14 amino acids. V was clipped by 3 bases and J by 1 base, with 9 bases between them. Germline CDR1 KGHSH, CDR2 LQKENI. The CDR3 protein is CASSPDSSQETQYF. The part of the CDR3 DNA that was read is TGTGCCAGCTCACCGGACAGTTCCCAAGAGACC.

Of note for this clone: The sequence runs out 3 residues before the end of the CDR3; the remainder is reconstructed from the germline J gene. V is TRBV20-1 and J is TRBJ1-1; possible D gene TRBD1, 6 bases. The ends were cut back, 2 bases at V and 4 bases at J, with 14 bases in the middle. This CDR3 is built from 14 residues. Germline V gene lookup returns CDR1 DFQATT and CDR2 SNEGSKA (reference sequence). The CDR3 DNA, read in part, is TGCAGTGCTAGATCAGGGGCCGTACTCACTGAA. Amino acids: CSARSGAVLTE. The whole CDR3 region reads CSARSGAVLTEAFF.

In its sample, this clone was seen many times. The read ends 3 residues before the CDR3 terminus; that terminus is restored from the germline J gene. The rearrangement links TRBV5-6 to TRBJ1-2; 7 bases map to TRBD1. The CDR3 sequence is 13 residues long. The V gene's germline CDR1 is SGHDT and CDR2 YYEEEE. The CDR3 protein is CASSLVRGQGYTF. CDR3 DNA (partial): TGTGCCAGCAGCTTGGTAAGGGGGCAGGGC.

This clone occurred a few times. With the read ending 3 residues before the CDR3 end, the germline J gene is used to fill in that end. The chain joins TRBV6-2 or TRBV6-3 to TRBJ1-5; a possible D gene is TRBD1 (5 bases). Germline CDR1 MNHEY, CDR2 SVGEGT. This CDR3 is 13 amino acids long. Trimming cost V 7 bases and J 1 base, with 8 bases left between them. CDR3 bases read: TGTGCCAGCACCCAGGGAAGCAATCAGCCC. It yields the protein CASTQGSNQP. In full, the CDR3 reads CASTQGSNQPQHF.

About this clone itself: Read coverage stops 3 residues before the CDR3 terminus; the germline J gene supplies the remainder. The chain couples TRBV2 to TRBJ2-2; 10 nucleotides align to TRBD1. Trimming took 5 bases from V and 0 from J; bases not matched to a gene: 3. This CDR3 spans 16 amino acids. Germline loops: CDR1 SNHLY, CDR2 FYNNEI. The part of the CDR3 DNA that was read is TGTGCCAGCAGTACGGGACAGGGGACGAACACCGGGGAG. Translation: CASSTGQGTNTGE. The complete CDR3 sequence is CASSTGQGTNTGELFF.

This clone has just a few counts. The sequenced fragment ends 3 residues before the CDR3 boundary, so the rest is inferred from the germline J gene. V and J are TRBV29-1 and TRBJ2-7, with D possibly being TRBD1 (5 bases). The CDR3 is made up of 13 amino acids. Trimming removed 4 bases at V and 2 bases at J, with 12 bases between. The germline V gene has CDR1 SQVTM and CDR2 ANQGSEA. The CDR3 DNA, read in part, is TGCAGCGTTGCCGACAGTGGCCCCTACGAG. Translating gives CSVADSGPYE. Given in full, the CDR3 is CSVADSGPYEQYF.

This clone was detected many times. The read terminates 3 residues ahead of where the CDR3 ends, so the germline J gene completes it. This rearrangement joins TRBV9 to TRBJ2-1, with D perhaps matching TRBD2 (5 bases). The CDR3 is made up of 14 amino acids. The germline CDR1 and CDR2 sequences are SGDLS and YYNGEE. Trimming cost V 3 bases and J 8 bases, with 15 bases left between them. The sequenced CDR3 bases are TGTGCCAGCAGCGAGAAAGGTCTCGGGGATGAG. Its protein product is CASSEKGLGDE. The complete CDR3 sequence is CASSEKGLGDEQFF.

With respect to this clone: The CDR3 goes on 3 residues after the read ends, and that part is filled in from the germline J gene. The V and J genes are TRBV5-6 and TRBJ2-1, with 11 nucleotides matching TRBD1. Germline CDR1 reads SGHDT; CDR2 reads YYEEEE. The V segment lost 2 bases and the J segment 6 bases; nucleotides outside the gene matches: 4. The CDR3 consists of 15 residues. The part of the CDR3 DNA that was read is TGTGCCAGCAGCTTCGTTGGACAGGGGGCCAATGAG. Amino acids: CASSFVGQGANE. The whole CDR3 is CASSFVGQGANEQFF.

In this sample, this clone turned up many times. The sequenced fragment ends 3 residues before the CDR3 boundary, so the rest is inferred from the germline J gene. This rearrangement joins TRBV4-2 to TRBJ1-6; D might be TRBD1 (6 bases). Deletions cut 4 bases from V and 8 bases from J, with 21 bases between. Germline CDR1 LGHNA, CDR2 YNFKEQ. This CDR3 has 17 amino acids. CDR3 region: CASSPQTGGLWDSPLHF. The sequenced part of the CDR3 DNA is TGTGCCAGCAGCCCCCAGACGGGGGGGCTATGGGATTCACCC.

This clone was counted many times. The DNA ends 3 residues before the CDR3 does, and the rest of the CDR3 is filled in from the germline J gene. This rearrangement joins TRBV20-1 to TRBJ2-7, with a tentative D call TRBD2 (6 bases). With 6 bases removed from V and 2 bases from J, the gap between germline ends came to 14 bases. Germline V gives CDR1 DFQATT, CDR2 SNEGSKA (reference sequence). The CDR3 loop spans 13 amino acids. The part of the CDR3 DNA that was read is TGCAGTGCATCGCTTAGCGGTACCTACGAG. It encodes CSASLSGTYE. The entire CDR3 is CSASLSGTYEQYF.

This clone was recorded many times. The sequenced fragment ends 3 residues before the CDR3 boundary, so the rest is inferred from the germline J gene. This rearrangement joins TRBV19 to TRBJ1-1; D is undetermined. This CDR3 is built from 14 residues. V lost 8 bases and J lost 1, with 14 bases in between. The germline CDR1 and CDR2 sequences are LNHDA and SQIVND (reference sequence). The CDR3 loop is CASLLFSGNTEAFF. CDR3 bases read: TGTGCCAGTCTCCTTTTTTCCGGGAACACTGAA. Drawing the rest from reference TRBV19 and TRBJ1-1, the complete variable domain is DGGITQSPKYLFRKEGQNVTLSCEQNLNHDAMYWYRQDPGQGLRLIYYSQIVNDFQKGDIAEGYSVSREKKESFPLTVTSAQKNPTAFYLCASLLFSGNTEAFFGQGTRLTVV.

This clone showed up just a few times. CDR3 DNA (partial): TGCAGTGTAGGACAGGGGATTTCCTACGAG. It encodes CSVGQGISYE. The CDR3 as a whole reads CSVGQGISYEQYF. The chain joins TRBV20-1 to TRBJ2-7; TRBD1 agrees at 9 bases. The CDR3 end is not reached by the read, which stops 3 residues before it; the germline J gene fills it in. Germline V gene lookup returns CDR1 DFQATT and CDR2 SNEGSKA (reference sequence). V lost 7 bases and J lost 1; bases outside the gene matches: 5. The CDR3 length is 13 residues.

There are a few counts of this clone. CDR3 loop: CASSLRAPDTQYF. Partial CDR3 DNA: TGTGCCAGCAGCTTAAGGGCCCCAGATACG. The gene calls are TRBV7-3 and TRBJ2-3; D is uncertain. The CDR3 is cut off 3 residues early in the read; its end comes from the germline J gene. CDR1 is SGHTA, CDR2 FQGTGA, per germline. V dropped 1 base and J dropped 4 bases, with 6 bases sitting between them. The CDR3 loop spans 13 amino acids.

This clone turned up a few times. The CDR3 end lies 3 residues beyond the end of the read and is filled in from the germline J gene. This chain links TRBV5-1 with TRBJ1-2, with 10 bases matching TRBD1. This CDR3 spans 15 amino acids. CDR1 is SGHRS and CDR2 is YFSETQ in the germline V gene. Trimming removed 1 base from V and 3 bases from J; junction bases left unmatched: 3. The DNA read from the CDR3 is TGCGCCAGCAGCTTGAGGACAGGGGGGGACTATGGC. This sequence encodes CASSLRTGGDYG. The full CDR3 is CASSLRTGGDYGYTF.

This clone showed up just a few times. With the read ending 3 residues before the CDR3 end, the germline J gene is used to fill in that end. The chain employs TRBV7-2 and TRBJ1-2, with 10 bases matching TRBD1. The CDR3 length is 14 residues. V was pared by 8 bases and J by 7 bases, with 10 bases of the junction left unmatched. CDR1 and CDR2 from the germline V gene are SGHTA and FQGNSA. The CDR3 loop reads CASAPGQGIFGYTF. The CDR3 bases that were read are TGTGCCAGCGCACCGGGACAGGGGATCTTTGGC.

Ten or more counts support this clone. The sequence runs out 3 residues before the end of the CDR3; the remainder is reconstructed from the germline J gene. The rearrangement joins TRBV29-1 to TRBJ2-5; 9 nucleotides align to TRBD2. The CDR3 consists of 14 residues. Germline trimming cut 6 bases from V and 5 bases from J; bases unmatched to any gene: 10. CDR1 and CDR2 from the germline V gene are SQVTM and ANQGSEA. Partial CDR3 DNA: TGCAGCGTCGTGCGGGGGGGCCAGGGGGAGACC. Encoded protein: CSVVRGGQGET. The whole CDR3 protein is CSVVRGGQGETQYF.

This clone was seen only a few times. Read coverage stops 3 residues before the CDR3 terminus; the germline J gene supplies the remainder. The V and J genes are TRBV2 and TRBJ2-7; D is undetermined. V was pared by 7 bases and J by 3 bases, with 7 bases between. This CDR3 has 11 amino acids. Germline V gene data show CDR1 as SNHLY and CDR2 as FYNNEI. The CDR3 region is CASTLDYEQYF. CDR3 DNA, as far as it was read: TGTGCCAGCACCCTAGACTACGAG.

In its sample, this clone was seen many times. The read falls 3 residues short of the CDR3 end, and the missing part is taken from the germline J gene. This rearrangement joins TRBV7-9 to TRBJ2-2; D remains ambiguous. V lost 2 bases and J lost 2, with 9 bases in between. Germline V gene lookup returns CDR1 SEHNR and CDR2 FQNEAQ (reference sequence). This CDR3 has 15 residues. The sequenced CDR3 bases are TGTGCCAGCAGCTTATTATCCGGTAACACCGGGGAG. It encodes CASSLLSGNTGE. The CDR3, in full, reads CASSLLSGNTGELFF.

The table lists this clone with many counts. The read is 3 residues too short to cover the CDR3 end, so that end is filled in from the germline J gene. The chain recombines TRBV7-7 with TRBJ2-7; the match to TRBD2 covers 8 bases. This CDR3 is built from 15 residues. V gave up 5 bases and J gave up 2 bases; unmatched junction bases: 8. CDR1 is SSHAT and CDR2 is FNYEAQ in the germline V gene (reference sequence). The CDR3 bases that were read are TGTGCCAGCAGCCCCGCTCCGGGACTAGCCTACGAG. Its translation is CASSPAPGLAYE. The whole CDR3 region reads CASSPAPGLAYEQYF.

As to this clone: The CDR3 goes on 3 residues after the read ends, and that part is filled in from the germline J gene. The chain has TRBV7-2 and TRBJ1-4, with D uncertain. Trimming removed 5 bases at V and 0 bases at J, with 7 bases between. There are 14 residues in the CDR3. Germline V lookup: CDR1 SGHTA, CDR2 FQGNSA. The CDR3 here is CASSPRATNEKLFF. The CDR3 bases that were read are TGTGCCAGCAGCCCCCGGGCAACTAATGAAAAA.

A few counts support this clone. Here the CDR3 reads CSAPSHVVNRRANYGYTF. The covered CDR3 bases are TGCAGTGCCCCGTCTCACGTCGTCAACAGGAGAGCTAACTATGGC. This chain connects TRBV20-1 to TRBJ1-2; a possible D gene is TRBD1 (5 bases). The read ends 3 residues before the CDR3 terminus; that terminus is restored from the germline J gene. The V and J ends lost 6 bases and 0 bases respectively, with 26 bases between them. Germline-derived CDR1 and CDR2 are DFQATT and SNEGSKA (reference sequence). This CDR3 is 18 amino acids long.

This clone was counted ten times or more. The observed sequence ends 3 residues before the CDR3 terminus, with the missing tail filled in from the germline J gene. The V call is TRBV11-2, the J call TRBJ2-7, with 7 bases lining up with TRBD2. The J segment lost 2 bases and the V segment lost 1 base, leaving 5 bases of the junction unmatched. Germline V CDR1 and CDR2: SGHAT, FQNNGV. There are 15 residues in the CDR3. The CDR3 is CASSLGASGTYEQYF. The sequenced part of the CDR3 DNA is TGTGCCAGCAGCTTAGGGGCTAGCGGTACCTACGAG. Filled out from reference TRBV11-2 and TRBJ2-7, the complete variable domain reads EAGVAQSPRYKIIEKRQSVAFWCNPISGHATLYWYQQILGQGPKLLIQFQNNGVVDDSQLPKDRFSAERLKGVDSTLKIQPAKLEDSAVYLCASSLGASGTYEQYFGPGTRLTVT.

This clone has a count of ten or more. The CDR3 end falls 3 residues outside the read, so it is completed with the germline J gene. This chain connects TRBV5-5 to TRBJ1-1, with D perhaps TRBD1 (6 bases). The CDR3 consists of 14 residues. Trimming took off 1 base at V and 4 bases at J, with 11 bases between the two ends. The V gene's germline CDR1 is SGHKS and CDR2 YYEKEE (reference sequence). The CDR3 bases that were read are TGTGCCAGCAGCTTGAGGACAGTGGGCACTGAA. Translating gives CASSLRTVGTE. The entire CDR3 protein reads CASSLRTVGTEAFF.

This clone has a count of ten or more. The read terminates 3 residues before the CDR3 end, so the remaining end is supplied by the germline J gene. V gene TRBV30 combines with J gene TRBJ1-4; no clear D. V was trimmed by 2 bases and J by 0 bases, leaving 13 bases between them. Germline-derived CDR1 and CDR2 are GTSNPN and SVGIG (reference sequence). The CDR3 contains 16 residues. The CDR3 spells CAWSQAIYATNEKLFF. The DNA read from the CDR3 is TGTGCCTGGAGTCAGGCTATCTATGCAACTAATGAAAAA.

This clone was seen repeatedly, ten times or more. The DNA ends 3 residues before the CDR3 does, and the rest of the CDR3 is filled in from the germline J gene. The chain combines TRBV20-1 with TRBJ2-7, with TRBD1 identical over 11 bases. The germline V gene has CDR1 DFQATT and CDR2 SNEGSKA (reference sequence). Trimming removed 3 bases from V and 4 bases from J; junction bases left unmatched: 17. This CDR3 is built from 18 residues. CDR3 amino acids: CSASPGQGGLAGRYEQYF. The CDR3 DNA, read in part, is TGCAGTGCTAGTCCGGGACAGGGGGGGCTAGCGGGCCGTTACGAG.

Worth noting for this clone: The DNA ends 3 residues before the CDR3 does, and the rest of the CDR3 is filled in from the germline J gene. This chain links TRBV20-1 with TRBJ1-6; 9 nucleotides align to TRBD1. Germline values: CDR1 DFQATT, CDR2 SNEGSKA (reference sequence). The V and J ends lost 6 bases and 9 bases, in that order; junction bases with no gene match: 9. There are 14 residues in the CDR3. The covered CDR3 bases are TGCAGTGCGGGTAAAACAGGGGGCGGTTCACCC. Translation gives CSAGKTGGGSP. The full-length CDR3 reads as CSAGKTGGGSPLHF.

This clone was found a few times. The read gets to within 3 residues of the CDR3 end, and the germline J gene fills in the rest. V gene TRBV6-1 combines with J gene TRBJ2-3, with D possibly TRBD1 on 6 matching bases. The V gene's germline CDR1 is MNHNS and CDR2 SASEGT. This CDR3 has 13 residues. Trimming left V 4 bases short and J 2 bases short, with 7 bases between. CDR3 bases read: TGTGCCAGCAGTGGGACAGCCACAGATACG. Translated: CASSGTATDT. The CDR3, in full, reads CASSGTATDTQYF.

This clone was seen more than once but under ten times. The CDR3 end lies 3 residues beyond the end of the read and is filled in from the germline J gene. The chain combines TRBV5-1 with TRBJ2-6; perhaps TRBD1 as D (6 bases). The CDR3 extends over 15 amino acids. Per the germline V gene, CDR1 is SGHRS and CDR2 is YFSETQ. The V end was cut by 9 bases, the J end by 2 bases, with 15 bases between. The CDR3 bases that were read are TGCGCCACCTCCGTAGGGGGACCTGGGGCCAACGTC. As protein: CATSVGGPGANV. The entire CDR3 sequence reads CATSVGGPGANVLTF.

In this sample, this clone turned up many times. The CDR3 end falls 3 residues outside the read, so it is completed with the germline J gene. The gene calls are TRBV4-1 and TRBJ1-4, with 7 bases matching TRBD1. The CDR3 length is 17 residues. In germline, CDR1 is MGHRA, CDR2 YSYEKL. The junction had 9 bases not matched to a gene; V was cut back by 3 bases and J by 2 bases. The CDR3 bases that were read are TGCGCCAGCAGCCACGGTTGGGCAGGGGGTACTAATGAAAAA. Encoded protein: CASSHGWAGGTNEK. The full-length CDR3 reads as CASSHGWAGGTNEKLFF.

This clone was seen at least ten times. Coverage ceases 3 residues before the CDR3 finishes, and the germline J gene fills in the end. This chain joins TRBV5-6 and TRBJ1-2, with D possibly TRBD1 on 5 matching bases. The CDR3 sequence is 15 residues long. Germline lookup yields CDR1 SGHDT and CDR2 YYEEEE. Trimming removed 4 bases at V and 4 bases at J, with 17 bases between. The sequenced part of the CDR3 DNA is TGTGCCAGCAGCCTTGGTAGGGGCCTGGGCTATGGC. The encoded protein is CASSLGRGLGYG. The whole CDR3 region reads CASSLGRGLGYGYTF.